A selection of T cell receptor beta chains follows, all from one sample in a study of blood T cell repertoires in COVID-19. Only in-frame clones appear in the TCRdb table, and some are missing; sequencing was by immunoSEQ multiplex PCR. Among roughly 50,000 clones listed, around 90% were seen once. The sample comprised peripheral blood. The receptors here all came from a man older than 75 with acute or convalescent COVID-19. Each CDR3 is given with its conserved first and last residue. The D gene is left open where the match is weak. Clone sizes are given selectively: once, few, many, or a class where the clone is expanded.

v_call	j_call	d_call	cdr3_length	clone_size	cdr3_nt	cdr3_aa
TRBV5-1	TRBJ1-5	-	13	-	TGCGCCAGCAGCTTAGATACAGCTCAGCCCCAGCATTTT	CASSLDTAQPQHF
TRBV6-4	TRBJ2-5	-	14	-	TGTGCCAGCGGGGGGGCCGGAATTGAAGAGACCCAGTACTTC	CASGGAGIEETQYF
TRBV7-2	TRBJ2-5	TRBD2	16	-	TGTGCCAGCAGCCCGGTAGCGGGGGGCACCCAAGAGACCCAGTACTTC	CASSPVAGGTQETQYF
TRBV5-1	TRBJ1-2	TRBD1	16	-	TGCGCCAGCAGCCCGACGGGCGGGACAGCTAACTATGGCTACACCTTC	CASSPTGGTANYGYTF
TRBV18	TRBJ1-5	TRBD1	16	once	TGTGCCAGCTCACCTACGACAGGGGCTAGCAATCAGCCCCAGCATTTT	CASSPTTGASNQPQHF
TRBV29-1	TRBJ2-3	TRBD1	13	once	TGCAGCGTAGCGACAGGGAACACAGATACGCAGTATTTT	CSVATGNTDTQYF
TRBV24-1	TRBJ1-5	-	16	-	TGTGCCACCAGTGATTTGACACAGATTAGCAATCAGCCCCAGCATTTT	CATSDLTQISNQPQHF
TRBV19	TRBJ2-3	TRBD2	15	-	TGTGCCAGTAGTATTAAGCGGGGCGACACAGATACGCAGTATTTT	CASSIKRGDTDTQYF
TRBV3-1/TRBV3-2	TRBJ1-2	-	14	-	TGTGCCAGCAGCCAAGTGGGGGGGCAGGATGGCTACACCTTC	CASSQVGGQDGYTF
TRBV28	TRBJ1-5	-	16	-	TGTGCCAGCAACGCGGGGGGGGGCTTGGGTAATCAGCCCCAGCATTTT	CASNAGGGLGNQPQHF
TRBV11-2	TRBJ2-3	-	15	-	TGTGCCAGCATCCCAGGGGCAGCCCGCACAGATACGCAGTATTTT	CASIPGAARTDTQYF
TRBV11-3	TRBJ2-1	TRBD2	19	few	TGTGCCAGCAGCTTAGATGGGACTAGCGGGGGGCCTCCGTCAAATGAGCAGTTCTTC	CASSLDGTSGGPPSNEQFF
TRBV30	TRBJ1-2	TRBD1	15	-	TGTGCCTGGACTCCCGGGACAGCGATTAACTATGGCTACACCTTC	CAWTPGTAINYGYTF
TRBV24-1	TRBJ2-1	-	15	-	TGTGCCACCAGTGATTCCAGGAGGGGCTACAATGAGCAGTTCTTC	CATSDSRRGYNEQFF
TRBV6-5	TRBJ2-3	TRBD2	14	-	TGTGCCACCGGAGCTAGCGGGGGGCCAGAGGCGCAGTATTTT	CATGASGGPEAQYF
TRBV30	TRBJ2-7	TRBD1	14	-	TGTGCCTGGAGGGTAGCAGGGGGTTCCTACGAGCAGTACTTC	CAWRVAGGSYEQYF
TRBV5-1	TRBJ2-6	TRBD1	15	-	TGCGCCAGCAGCTCGGACAGGGCTGGGGCCAACGTCCTGACTTTC	CASSSDRAGANVLTF
TRBV4-1	TRBJ2-7	-	14	-	TGCGCCAGCAGCCAAGATTTCACAACCTACGAGCAGTACTTC	CASSQDFTTYEQYF
TRBV24-1	TRBJ2-1	-	13	-	TGTGCCACCAGTGATTTGAGCCAGGATGAGCAGTTCTTC	CATSDLSQDEQFF
TRBV27	TRBJ2-7	TRBD1	18	-	TGTGCCAGCAGTTCCCATCTCATTGACAGGGGGAGTATGTACGAGCAGTACTTC	CASSSHLIDRGSMYEQYF
TRBV5-1	TRBJ1-2	-	15	few	TGCGCCAGCAGCTTTGATACATTCCCTAACTATGGCTACACCTTC	CASSFDTFPNYGYTF
TRBV6-5	TRBJ2-4	TRBD1	14	few	TGTGCCAGCAGTAAACAGGGGCCGCTGGACATTCAGTACTTC	CASSKQGPLDIQYF
TRBV18	TRBJ2-7	-	14	few	TGTGCCAGCTCCCCGGGCCTAGGGGGTTACGAGCAGTACTTC	CASSPGLGGYEQYF
TRBV19	TRBJ2-5	-	14	-	TGTGCCAGTAGTGTTACAGGTACGGGTGAGACCCAGTACTTC	CASSVTGTGETQYF
TRBV3-1/TRBV3-2	TRBJ1-5	-	13	-	TGTGCCAGCAGCCCCCCGGGGGGGCAGCCCCAGCATTTT	CASSPPGGQPQHF
TRBV11-3	TRBJ2-1	TRBD2	16	-	TGTGCCAGCAGCTTAGACCCAGCGGGGGGGTACAATGAGCAGTTCTTC	CASSLDPAGGYNEQFF
TRBV2	TRBJ1-6	-	14	-	TGTGCCAGCAGTGGAACAGCCGATAATTCACCCCTCCACTTT	CASSGTADNSPLHF
TRBV2	TRBJ1-4	TRBD1	16	-	TGTGCCAGCATGCGACAGGGGGTCTCCAGTAATGAAAAACTGTTTTTT	CASMRQGVSSNEKLFF
TRBV3-1/TRBV3-2	TRBJ1-4	TRBD1	14	-	TGTGCCAGCAGCCGGACAGGATCTAGTGAAAAACTGTTTTTT	CASSRTGSSEKLFF
TRBV30	TRBJ1-2	-	11	-	TGTGCCTGGAGTCCCCTCTATGGCTACACCTTC	CAWSPLYGYTF
TRBV6-5	TRBJ1-5	-	14	-	TGTGCCAGCAACCCAAGTGAGAGCAATCAGCCCCAGCATTTT	CASNPSESNQPQHF